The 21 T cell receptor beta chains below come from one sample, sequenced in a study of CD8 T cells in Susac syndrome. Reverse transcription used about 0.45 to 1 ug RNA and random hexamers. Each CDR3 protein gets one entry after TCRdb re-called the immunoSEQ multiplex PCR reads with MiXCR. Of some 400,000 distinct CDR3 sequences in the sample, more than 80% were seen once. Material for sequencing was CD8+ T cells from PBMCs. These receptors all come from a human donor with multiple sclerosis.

The CDR3 DNA sequence: TGTGCCAGCATGACGACAGAAAAAGAGACCCAGTACTTC. This gives the protein CASMTTEKETQYF. The V gene is TRBV2, the J gene TRBJ2-5, with D maybe TRBD1 (5 bases). The CDR3 is 13 amino acids. V was clipped by 7 bases and J by 3 bases, with 12 bases between them. From germline, CDR1 is SNHLY and CDR2 FYNNEI.

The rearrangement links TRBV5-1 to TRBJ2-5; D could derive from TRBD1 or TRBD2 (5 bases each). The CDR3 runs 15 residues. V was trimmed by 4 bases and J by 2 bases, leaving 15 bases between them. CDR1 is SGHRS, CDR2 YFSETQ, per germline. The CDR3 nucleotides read TGCGCCAGCAGCATGGGTTGGGACGGGCAAGAGACCCAGTACTTC. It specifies CASSMGWDGQETQYF.

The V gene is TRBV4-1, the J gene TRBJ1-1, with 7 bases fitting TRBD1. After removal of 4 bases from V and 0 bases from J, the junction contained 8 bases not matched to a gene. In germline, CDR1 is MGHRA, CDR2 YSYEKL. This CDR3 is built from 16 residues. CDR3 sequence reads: CASSPQGGGLNTEAFF. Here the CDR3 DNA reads TGCGCCAGCAGCCCCCAGGGGGGGGGTTTGAACACTGAAGCTTTCTTT.

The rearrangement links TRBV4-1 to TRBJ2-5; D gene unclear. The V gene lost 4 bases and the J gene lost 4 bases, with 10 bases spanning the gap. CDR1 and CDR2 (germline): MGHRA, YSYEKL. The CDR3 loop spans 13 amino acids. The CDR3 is CASSPEDAETQYF. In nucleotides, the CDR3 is TGCGCCAGCAGCCCCGAGGATGCAGAGACCCAGTACTTC.

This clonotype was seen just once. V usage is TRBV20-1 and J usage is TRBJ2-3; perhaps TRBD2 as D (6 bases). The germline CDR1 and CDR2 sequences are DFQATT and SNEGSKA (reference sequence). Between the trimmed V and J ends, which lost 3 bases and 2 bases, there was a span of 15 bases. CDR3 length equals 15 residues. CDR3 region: CSASFGGSTTDTQYF. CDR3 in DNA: TGCAGTGCTAGTTTTGGGGGGTCAACCACAGATACGCAGTATTTT.

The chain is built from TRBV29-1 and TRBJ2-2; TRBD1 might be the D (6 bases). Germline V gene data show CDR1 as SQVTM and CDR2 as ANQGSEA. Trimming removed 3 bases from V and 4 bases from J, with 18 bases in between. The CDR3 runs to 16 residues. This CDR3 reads CSVDGVPDRSTGELFF. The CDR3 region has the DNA TGCAGCGTTGATGGAGTCCCGGACAGATCCACCGGGGAGCTGTTTTTT.

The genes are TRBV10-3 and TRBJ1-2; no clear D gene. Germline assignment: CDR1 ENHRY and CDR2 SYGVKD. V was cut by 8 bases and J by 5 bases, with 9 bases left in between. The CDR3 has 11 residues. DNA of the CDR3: TGTGCCATCGGATATGAGTATGGCTACACCTTC. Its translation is CAIGYEYGYTF.

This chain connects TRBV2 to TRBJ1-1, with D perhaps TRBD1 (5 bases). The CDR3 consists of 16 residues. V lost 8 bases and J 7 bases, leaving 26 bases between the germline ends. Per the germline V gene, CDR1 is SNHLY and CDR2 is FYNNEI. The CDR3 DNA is TGTGCCAGCTCCCCCACGGTGGGGGGTGTAGGGGTTGAAGCTTTCTTT. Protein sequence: CASSPTVGGVGVEAFF.

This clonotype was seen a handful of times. CDR3 nucleotide sequence: TGTGCCAGCAGTGATGGGACAGCGTCTAACTATGGCTACACCTTC. Residues: CASSDGTASNYGYTF. This sequence joins TRBV6-1 and TRBJ1-2; 7 nucleotides align to TRBD1. The CDR3 covers 15 residues. The junction had 4 bases not matched to a gene; V was cut back by 3 bases and J by 0 bases. Germline lookup yields CDR1 MNHNS and CDR2 SASEGT.

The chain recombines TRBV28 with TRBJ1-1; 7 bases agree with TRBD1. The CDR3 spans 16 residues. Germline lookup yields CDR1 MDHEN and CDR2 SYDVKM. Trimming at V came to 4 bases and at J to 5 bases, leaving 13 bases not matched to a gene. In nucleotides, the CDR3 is TGTGCCAGCAGTTCGAATCACCTCACAGGGGCGACTGAAGCTTTCTTT. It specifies CASSSNHLTGATEAFF.

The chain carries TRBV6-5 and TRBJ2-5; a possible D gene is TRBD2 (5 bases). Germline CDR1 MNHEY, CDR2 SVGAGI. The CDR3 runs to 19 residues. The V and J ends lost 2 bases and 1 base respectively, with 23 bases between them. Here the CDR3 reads CASSYRGLGDAESQETQYF. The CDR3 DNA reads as TGTGCCAGCAGTTACAGAGGGCTTGGGGATGCCGAATCCCAAGAGACCCAGTACTTC.

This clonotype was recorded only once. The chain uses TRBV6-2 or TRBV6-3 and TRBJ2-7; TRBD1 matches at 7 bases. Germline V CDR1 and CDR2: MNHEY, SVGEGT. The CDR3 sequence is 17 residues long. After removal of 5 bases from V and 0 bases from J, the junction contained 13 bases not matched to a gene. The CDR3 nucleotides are TGTGCCAGCAGTGCCCGAGGGACAGCTGCTAGCTCCTACGAGCAGTACTTC. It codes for CASSARGTAASSYEQYF.

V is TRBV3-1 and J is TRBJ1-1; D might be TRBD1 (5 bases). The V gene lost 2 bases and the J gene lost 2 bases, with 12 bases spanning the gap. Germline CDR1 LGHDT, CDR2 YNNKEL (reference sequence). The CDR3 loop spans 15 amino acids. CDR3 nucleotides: TGTGCCAGCAGCCAATCATGGGGCGGAAACACTGAAGCTTTCTTT. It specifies CASSQSWGGNTEAFF.

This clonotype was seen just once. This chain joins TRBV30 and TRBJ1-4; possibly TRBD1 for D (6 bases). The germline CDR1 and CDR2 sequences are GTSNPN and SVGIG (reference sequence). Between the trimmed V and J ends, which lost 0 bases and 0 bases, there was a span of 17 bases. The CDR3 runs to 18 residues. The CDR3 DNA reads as TGTGCCTGGAGTGTACGAGGGGGTTGGTCTGCAACTAATGAAAAACTGTTTTTT. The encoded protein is CAWSVRGGWSATNEKLFF.

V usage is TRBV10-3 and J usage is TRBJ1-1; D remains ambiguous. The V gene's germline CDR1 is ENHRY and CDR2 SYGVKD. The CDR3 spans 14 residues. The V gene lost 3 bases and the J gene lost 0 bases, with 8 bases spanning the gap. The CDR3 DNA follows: TGTGCCATCAGTGAAGGCCAGTTGAACACTGAAGCTTTCTTT. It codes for CAISEGQLNTEAFF.

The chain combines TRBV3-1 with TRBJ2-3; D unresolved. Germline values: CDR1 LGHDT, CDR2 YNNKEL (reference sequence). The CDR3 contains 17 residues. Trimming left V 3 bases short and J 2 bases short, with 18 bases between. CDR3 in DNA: TGTGCCAGCAGCCATTCCACAGAAGACTGGGCCACAGATACGCAGTATTTT. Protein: CASSHSTEDWATDTQYF.

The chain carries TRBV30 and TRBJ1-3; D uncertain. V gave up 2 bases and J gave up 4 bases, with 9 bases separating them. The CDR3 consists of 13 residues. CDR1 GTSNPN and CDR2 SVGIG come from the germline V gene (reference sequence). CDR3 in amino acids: CAWSIMGGNTIYF. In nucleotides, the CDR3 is TGTGCCTGGAGTATAATGGGGGGAAACACCATATATTTT.

Here the CDR3 reads CASSQDKDRGGYNSPLHF. CDR3 bases: TGTGCCAGCAGCCAAGATAAAGACAGGGGGGGATATAATTCACCCCTCCACTTT. This chain uses TRBV14 with TRBJ1-6, with 9 nucleotides matching TRBD1. Germline assignment: CDR1 SGHDN and CDR2 FVKESK. The CDR3 has 18 amino acids. The trim removed 0 bases at V and 4 bases at J, leaving 7 bases unmatched. Complete variable domain (other parts from reference TRBV14 and TRBJ1-6): EAGVTQFPSHSVIEKGQTVTLRCDPISGHDNLYWYRRVMGKEIKFLLHFVKESKQDESGMPNNRFLAERTGGTYSTLKVQPAELEDSGVYFCASSQDKDRGGYNSPLHFGNGTRLTVT.

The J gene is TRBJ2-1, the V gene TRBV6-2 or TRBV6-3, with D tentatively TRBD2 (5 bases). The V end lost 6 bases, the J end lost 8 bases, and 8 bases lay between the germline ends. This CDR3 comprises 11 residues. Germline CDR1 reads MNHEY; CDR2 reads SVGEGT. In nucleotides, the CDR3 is TGTGCCAGCAGCCATAGCGATGAGCAGTTCTTC. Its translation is CASSHSDEQFF.

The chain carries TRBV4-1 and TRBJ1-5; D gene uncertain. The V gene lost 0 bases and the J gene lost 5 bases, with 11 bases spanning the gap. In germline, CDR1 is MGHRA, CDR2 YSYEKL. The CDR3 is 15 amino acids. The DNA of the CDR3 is TGCGCCAGCAGCCAAGATGCGGGGTTTGATCAGCCCCAGCATTTT. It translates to CASSQDAGFDQPQHF.

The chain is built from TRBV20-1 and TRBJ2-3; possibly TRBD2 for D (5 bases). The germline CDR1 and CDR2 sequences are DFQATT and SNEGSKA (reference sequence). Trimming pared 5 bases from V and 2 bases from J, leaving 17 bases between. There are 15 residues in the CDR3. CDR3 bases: TGCAGTGCTCCTGGACGAGGGTCATTCACAGATACGCAGTATTTT. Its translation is CSAPGRGSFTDTQYF.